The rows below give T cell receptor beta chains drawn from one sample of a study of OX40 agonist ivuxolimab in advanced cancers. Sequencing used immunoSEQ multiplex PCR; TCRdb keeps in-frame clones, though not all of them. The sample has some 28,000 clones; approximately 83% are singletons. Sequencing used CD4+ or CD8+ T cells sorted from blood, obtained in a trial of the OX40 agonist ivuxolimab. The receptors were sampled from an adult with an advanced solid tumor such as melanoma, head and neck, liver or kidney cancer. CDR3s include the opening cysteine and the closing phenylalanine or tryptophan. D genes are given only for firm matches. Clone size, where shown, is once, few, many, or a class for clones that have expanded.

.	.	TRBJ2-5	TRBV7-8	CASSLVGWAEETQYF	TGTGCCAGCAGCTTAGTAGGTTGGGCGGAAGAGACCCAGTACTTC
TRBD1	.	TRBJ2-7	TRBV4-1	CASSQQGQGSYEQYF	TGCGCCAGCAGCCAACAGGGACAGGGCTCCTACGAGCAGTACTTC
.	.	TRBJ1-1	TRBV10-1	CASSESGTEAFF	TGCGCCAGCAGTGAATCGGGTACTGAAGCTTTCTTT
.	.	TRBJ1-1	TRBV5-5	CASSFEPPGTEAFF	TGTGCCAGCAGCTTTGAACCCCCGGGAACTGAAGCTTTCTTT
.	.	TRBJ2-7	TRBV14	CASSQDPRAGEQYF	TGTGCCAGCAGCCAAGATCCAAGGGCTGGGGAGCAGTACTTC
.	once	TRBJ2-1	TRBV4-1	CASSQAGSPLGDEQFF	TGCGCCAGCAGCCAAGCCGGCAGTCCTCTGGGGGATGAGCAGTTCTTC
.	.	TRBJ2-7	TRBV7-9	CASSPRLGEGYEQYF	TGTGCCAGCAGCCCCCGCTTGGGGGAAGGCTACGAGCAGTACTTC
TRBD1	.	TRBJ1-2	TRBV27	CASSPTGIYGYTF	TGTGCCAGCTCCCCGACAGGGATATATGGCTACACCTTC
TRBD1	few	TRBJ1-1	TRBV6-5	CASSYSIPGTVEAFF	TGTGCCAGCAGTTACTCGATCCCCGGGACAGTTGAAGCTTTCTTT
TRBD1	.	TRBJ1-5	TRBV7-9	CASSLGGTGLGNQPQHF	TGTGCCAGCAGCTTGGGGGGGACAGGGTTAGGCAATCAGCCCCAGCATTTT
.	.	TRBJ2-3	TRBV27	CASSSWTDTQYF	TGTGCCAGCAGTTCCTGGACAGATACGCAGTATTTT
.	.	TRBJ2-5	TRBV13	CASSPGQKETQYF	TGTGCCAGCAGCCCCGGACAGAAAGAGACCCAGTACTTC
.	.	TRBJ2-7	TRBV7-9	CASTAVGAYEQYF	TGTGCCAGCACGGCCGTGGGGGCCTACGAGCAGTACTTC
TRBD2	once	TRBJ2-7	TRBV27	CASSRTSGAYYEQYF	TGTGCCAGCAGTCGGACTAGCGGGGCCTACTACGAGCAGTACTTC
.	.	TRBJ2-1	TRBV11-2	CASSFRDEQFF	TGTGCCAGCAGCTTCAGAGATGAGCAGTTCTTC
TRBD1	.	TRBJ2-7	TRBV25-1	CASSELDRGRNEQYF	TGTGCCAGCAGTGAACTGGACAGGGGAAGAAACGAGCAGTACTTC
TRBD2	.	TRBJ2-3	TRBV27	CASSLLMLAGTDTQYF	TGTGCCAGCAGTTTACTTATGCTAGCGGGGACAGATACGCAGTATTTT
.	.	TRBJ1-6	TRBV7-6	CASSLADASSYNSPLHF	TGTGCCAGCAGCTTGGCCGACGCGAGCTCCTATAATTCACCCCTCCACTTT
.	.	TRBJ1-6	TRBV5-4	CASSFEGSPLHF	TGTGCCAGCAGCTTCGAGGGATCACCCCTCCACTTT
.	.	TRBJ2-4	TRBV6-6	CASSYTLSGDKNIQYF	TGTGCCAGCAGTTACACCCTCTCAGGGGACAAAAACATTCAGTACTTC
.	.	TRBJ2-4	TRBV27	CASVAGRQALIF	TGTGCCAGCGTGGCGGGACGACAGGCCCTTATCTTC
.	.	TRBJ2-1	TRBV6-6	CASSTPLALGDDEQFF	TGTGCCAGCAGTACGCCACTAGCTTTGGGGGACGATGAGCAGTTCTTC
.	.	TRBJ1-1	TRBV9	CASSVVGIEAFF	TGTGCCAGCAGCGTAGTGGGGATTGAAGCTTTCTTT
.	.	TRBJ1-5	TRBV28	CASSPRLGHKGNNQPQHF	TGTGCCAGCAGCCCGAGACTCGGACATAAAGGTAACAATCAGCCCCAGCATTTT
TRBD2	.	TRBJ2-7	TRBV6-6	CASSYSQRGPTYEQYF	TGTGCCAGCAGTTACTCGCAGCGGGGGCCGACCTACGAGCAGTACTTC
.	.	TRBJ2-1	TRBV5-8	CASSLTQYNEQFF	TGTGCCAGCAGCTTGACCCAATACAATGAGCAGTTCTTC
.	.	TRBJ1-5	TRBV7-9	CASSLEAPMWPQHF	TGTGCCAGCAGCCTAGAGGCCCCTATGTGGCCCCAGCATTTT
TRBD1	.	TRBJ2-7	TRBV28	CASSSDRHEDYEQYF	TGTGCCAGCAGTTCGGACAGGCACGAGGACTACGAGCAGTACTTC
.	.	TRBJ1-4	TRBV6-1	CASSERGPNEKLFF	TGTGCCAGCAGTGAGCGGGGTCCTAATGAAAAACTGTTTTTT
.	.	TRBJ2-1	TRBV27	CASSPGHLNEQFF	TGTGCCAGCAGCCCGGGACACCTCAATGAGCAGTTCTTC
TRBD1	.	TRBJ1-4	TRBV2	CASSEGLGQRATNEKLFF	TGTGCCAGCAGTGAAGGGTTGGGACAGCGGGCAACTAATGAAAAACTGTTTTTT
.	.	TRBJ2-5	TRBV5-4	CASSSRETQYF	TGTGCCAGCAGCTCCCGGGAGACCCAGTACTTC
.	.	TRBJ2-1	TRBV6-5	CASTALGHNYNEQFF	TGTGCCAGCACGGCACTGGGACATAACTACAATGAGCAGTTCTTC
.	.	TRBJ2-3	TRBV4-2	CASSVGGGQNTQYF	TGTGCCAGCAGTGTAGGGGGGGGGCAAAATACGCAGTATTTT
.	.	TRBJ2-3	TRBV15	CATRDAATSTDTQYF	TGTGCCACCAGAGATGCGGCGACTAGCACAGATACGCAGTATTTT
.	.	TRBJ1-2	TRBV5-5	CASSPQGGDTYYGYTF	TGTGCCAGCAGTCCCCAAGGGGGGGATACATACTATGGCTACACCTTC
TRBD1	.	TRBJ1-5	TRBV7-9	CASSLGQGLGQPQHF	TGTGCCAGCAGCTTAGGACAGGGGTTGGGTCAGCCCCAGCATTTT
.	few	TRBJ1-6	TRBV27	CASSFDGTYSPLHF	TGTGCCAGCAGTTTCGACGGCACCTATTCACCCCTCCACTTT
.	.	TRBJ1-1	TRBV6-1	CASSPTEAFF	TGTGCCAGCAGTCCCACTGAAGCTTTCTTT
.	.	TRBJ2-7	TRBV30	CAWSVHEDLAYEQYF	TGTGCCTGGAGTGTTCACGAGGATCTAGCCTACGAGCAGTACTTC
TRBD1	many	TRBJ2-1	TRBV10-1	CASSPHPRGLNEQFF	TGCGCCAGCAGTCCCCACCCTAGGGGGCTCAATGAGCAGTTCTTC
.	.	TRBJ2-5	TRBV27	CASSLVYSQETQYF	TGTGCCAGCAGTTTAGTTTACAGCCAAGAGACCCAGTACTTC
.	.	TRBJ2-3	TRBV27	CASTRLRGTTDTQYF	TGTGCCAGCACACGCCTACGGGGTACTACAGATACGCAGTATTTT
.	once	TRBJ1-2	TRBV2	CASRGDHGYTF	TGTGCCAGCAGAGGGGACCATGGCTACACCTTC
.	.	TRBJ1-5	TRBV28	CASSLRQIYSNQPQHF	TGTGCCAGCAGTTTAAGGCAGATTTATAGCAATCAGCCCCAGCATTTT
.	few	TRBJ2-7	TRBV10-3	CAISESDWTYEQYF	TGTGCCATCAGTGAGTCGGACTGGACCTACGAGCAGTACTTC
TRBD1	.	TRBJ1-4	TRBV27	CASSQDRVVEKLFF	TGTGCCAGCAGTCAGGACAGGGTCGTAGAAAAACTGTTTTTT
.	.	TRBJ2-2	TRBV6-6	CASSYSRAGSTGELFF	TGTGCCAGCAGTTACTCGAGGGCAGGGTCCACCGGGGAGCTGTTTTTT
.	once	TRBJ2-7	TRBV11-2	CASSLDRRITTRDCEQYF	TGTGCCAGCAGCTTAGATAGACGGATCACAACCAGGGATTGCGAGCAGTACTTC
.	.	TRBJ2-2	TRBV7-9	CASSLLTGELFF	TGTGCCAGCAGCTTACTTACCGGGGAGCTGTTTTTT
.	once	TRBJ2-3	TRBV2	CASRPGRSADTQYF	TGTGCCAGCAGGCCAGGTCGGTCGGCGGATACGCAGTATTTT
.	.	TRBJ2-5	TRBV27	CASSLVRDETQYF	TGTGCCAGCAGTTTAGTCAGGGATGAGACCCAGTACTTC
TRBD1	.	TRBJ2-1	TRBV13	CASTTRDRRDNEQFF	TGTGCCAGCACCACCCGGGACAGGAGAGACAATGAGCAGTTCTTC
.	.	TRBJ2-1	TRBV5-6	CASSHGHAYNEQFF	TGTGCCAGCAGCCATGGACATGCATACAATGAGCAGTTCTTC